This TCR beta chain was obtained from a study of T cell responses to AZD1222 COVID-19 vaccine. General observations from the study: Spike-specific TCR breadth and depth grew following two AZD1222 doses. Seropositivity was recorded at baseline in only 6 or 7 AZD1222 recipients. Mapped onto spike, vaccine-associated CD4 TCRs spanned it and were dominant at 160-218 and 743-854. Per reports, nearly half of all spike-specific TCRs target regions that are unmutated in variants.

With V trimmed by 1 base and J by 9 bases, 4 bases remained unmatched. The CDR3 has 16 amino acids. Germline V gives CDR1 KGHDR, CDR2 SFDVKD. The repertoire was sequenced with immunoSEQ multiplex PCR; TCRdb's copy has only in-frame clones and lacks some. The sample shows under 150,000 clones, roughly nine tenths of them seen only once. On this clone itself: Antigen specificity is unknown.

This clonotype was sampled from an adult in good health. This chain joins TRBV24-1 and TRBJ2-1; TRBD2 agrees at 14 bases. The sample consisted of peripheral blood, taken on day 0 of AZD1222 vaccination. The CDR3 loop reads CATSDFPGLAGVEQFF. CDR3 nucleotide sequence: TGTGCCACCAGTGATTTCCCGGGACTAGCGGGAGTTGAGCAGTTCTTC.